What follows are 13 T cell receptor beta chains derived from one specimen sequenced in a study of cytomegalovirus exposure and HLA in healthy donors. In the PCR, 60 Vbeta and 13 Jbeta primers were used. Measured with immunoSEQ multiplex PCR; TCRdb has only the in-frame clones, and not every one. The data show 100,000 to 150,000 clones, over 70% seen once. Sequencing used PBMCs. The receptors were sampled from a woman aged 60-75 years in good health and CMV-seropositive.

The chain couples TRBV4-1 to TRBJ1-6; the D gene is possibly TRBD1 (5 bases). Germline-derived CDR1 and CDR2 are MGHRA and YSYEKL. V was cut by 4 bases and J by 8 bases, with 15 bases left in between. The CDR3 runs to 15 residues. As DNA, the CDR3 is TGCGCCAGCAGCCTTCGGGACTGGGTATATTCACCCCTCCACTTT. Translated: CASSLRDWVYSPLHF.

The J gene is TRBJ1-2, the V gene TRBV6-1; D perhaps matches TRBD1 (5 bases). The germline CDR1 and CDR2 sequences are MNHNS and SASEGT. Deletions cut 4 bases from V and 3 bases from J, with 9 bases between. The CDR3 consists of 13 residues. The CDR3 DNA reads as TGTGCCAGCAGTGTTGACAGATACTATGGCTACACCTTC. Translation gives CASSVDRYYGYTF.

V usage is TRBV6-5 and J usage is TRBJ2-1, with D unresolved. Per germline, CDR1 MNHEY and CDR2 SVGAGI. Between the trimmed V and J ends, which lost 4 bases and 5 bases, there was a span of 6 bases. The CDR3 spans 12 residues. The CDR3 loop is CASSSFNNEQFF. The CDR3 DNA sequence: TGTGCCAGCAGTTCCTTTAACAATGAGCAGTTCTTC.

J is TRBJ1-2 and V is TRBV11-2, with TRBD1 matching over 8 bases. Germline V gives CDR1 SGHAT, CDR2 FQNNGV. V was pared by 5 bases and J by 0 bases, with 17 bases of the junction left unmatched. The length of the CDR3 is 19 residues. The CDR3 region has the DNA TGTGCCAGCAGCCCCAGTCAGGGGGCCGTCGTCTACTCTAACTATGGCTACACCTTC. It encodes CASSPSQGAVVYSNYGYTF.

CDR3: CASSQDVVTPYGYTF. Here the CDR3 DNA reads TGTGCCAGCAGCCAAGATGTGGTGACACCGTATGGCTACACCTTC. The V and J genes are TRBV4-2 and TRBJ1-2; no clear D. CDR1 is LGHNA, CDR2 YNFKEQ, per germline. Trimming cost V 0 bases and J 5 bases, with 13 bases left between them. The CDR3 has 15 amino acids.

The rearrangement links TRBV6-5 to TRBJ1-4; 9 positions agree with TRBD1. The CDR3 covers 16 residues. Trimming at V came to 4 bases and at J to 10 bases, leaving 13 bases not matched to a gene. The germline V gene has CDR1 MNHEY and CDR2 SVGAGI. The CDR3 DNA is TGTGCCAGCAGTTCCTCACCGGGACAGGGCGATGGAAAACTGTTTTTT. Protein: CASSSSPGQGDGKLFF.

V is TRBV2 and J is TRBJ1-6, with 7 bases aligning to TRBD1. Losses at the gene ends were 7 bases for V and 9 bases for J; bases not matched to a gene: 12. The CDR3 covers 15 residues. Germline V gene data show CDR1 as SNHLY and CDR2 as FYNNEI. This CDR3 reads CASTLATGRPSPLHF. CDR3 DNA sequence: TGTGCCAGCACCTTGGCGACAGGGAGGCCTTCACCCCTCCACTTT.

This chain joins TRBV7-3 and TRBJ2-3; D gene unclear. V lost 3 bases, J lost 5 bases, and 9 bases lay in between. CDR3 length equals 13 residues. The germline V gene encodes CDR1 SGHTA and CDR2 FQGTGA. CDR3 sequence (DNA): TGTGCCAGCAGCTTGAGCAATGGAGATACGCAGTATTTT. This codes for CASSLSNGDTQYF.

This clone was seen a handful of times. V and J are TRBV6-1 and TRBJ1-5, with a weak D call TRBD1 (5 bases). Germline-derived CDR1 and CDR2 are MNHNS and SASEGT. V lost 6 bases, J lost 5 bases, and 17 bases lay in between. This CDR3 contains 15 residues. The CDR3 sequence: CASRAIVSGDQPQHF. The CDR3 DNA follows: TGTGCCAGCAGGGCCATTGTGTCGGGGGATCAGCCCCAGCATTTT.

The chain combines TRBV18 with TRBJ1-4; TRBD1 matches at 7 bases. Germline V lookup: CDR1 KGHSH, CDR2 LQKENI. The trim removed 5 bases at V and 7 bases at J, leaving 7 bases unmatched. The CDR3 has 14 residues. CDR3 loop: CASSEVAGGEKLFF. CDR3 bases: TGTGCCAGCTCAGAAGTCGCAGGGGGTGAAAAACTGTTTTTT.

A word on this clone: A read error may produce the germline difference seen at one junction end. The genes are TRBV7-9 and TRBJ1-4, with TRBD1 as a possible D gene (6 bases). Per germline, CDR1 SEHNR and CDR2 FQNEAQ (reference sequence). The CDR3 runs 16 residues. CDR3 residues: CSSSLGGAQTNEKLFF. The DNA of the CDR3 is TGTTCCAGCAGCTTAGGGGGAGCTCAGACTAATGAAAAACTGTTTTTT. The full variable domain, in which reference TRBV7-9 and TRBJ1-4 provide the parts outside the CDR3, is DTGVSQNPRHKITKRGQNVTFRCDPISEHNRLYWYRQTLGQGPEFLTYFQNEAQLEKSRLLSDRFSAERPKGSFSTLEIQRTEQGDSAMYLCSSSLGGAQTNEKLFFGSGTQLSVL.

CDR3 DNA sequence: TGTGCCAGCTCGCTGGGACAGGGTCCCTCCTACGAGCAGTACTTC. This codes for CASSLGQGPSYEQYF. The rearrangement links TRBV18 to TRBJ2-7; 9 bases are shared with TRBD1. CDR1 KGHSH and CDR2 LQKENI come from the germline V gene. The J segment lost 0 bases and the V segment lost 6 bases, leaving 6 bases of the junction unmatched. The CDR3 covers 15 residues.

The chain links TRBV22-1 to TRBJ1-2; no DNA check was done on the table's D call, TRBD1. TRBV22-1 is tagged as a pseudogene. This CDR3 spans 14 amino acids. CDR3 region: CPGSLGTENYGYTF. DNA for the CDR3: TGTCCTGGGAGCTTGGGGACAGAAAACTATGGCTACACCTTC.